Presented here are 31 T cell receptor beta chains from one specimen sequenced in a study of blood T cell repertoires in COVID-19. TCRdb's table, derived via immunoSEQ multiplex PCR, lists solely in-frame clones and lacks some. The sample yields 200,000 to 250,000 clones, 82% seen once. The specimen sequenced was peripheral blood. The receptors here all came from a woman in her sixties or seventies with acute or convalescent COVID-19.

The rearrangement uses TRBV7-8 and TRBJ2-5; 7 nucleotides line up with TRBD2. V trimming: 4 bases; J trimming: 2 bases; junction bases outside the gene matches: 19. Germline V CDR1 and CDR2: SGHVS, FQNEAQ. The CDR3 is 19 amino acids. The CDR3 nucleotides are TGTGCCAGCAGCTCGCTGCGCCGGAGCGGACTAGGGCTTCAAGAGACCCAGTACTTC. Residues: CASSSLRRSGLGLQETQYF.

The genes are TRBV4-1 and TRBJ1-2; D may be TRBD1 (5 bases). The CDR3 is 17 residues long. Per the germline V gene, CDR1 is MGHRA and CDR2 is YSYEKL. Trimming stripped 4 bases from V and 2 bases from J, with 20 bases between. In DNA, the CDR3 is TGCGCCAGCAGCCGGGCCCCCCTGACAGCCGAAAACTATGGCTACACCTTC. Protein: CASSRAPLTAENYGYTF.

CDR3 residues: CASSLDTTAYEQYF. CDR3 in DNA: TGCGCCAGCAGCTTGGATACCACAGCCTACGAGCAGTACTTC. J is TRBJ2-7 and V is TRBV5-1; D gene ambiguous. V lost 0 bases to trimming and J lost 2 bases, with 9 bases between them. This CDR3 spans 14 amino acids. CDR1 and CDR2 from the germline V gene are SGHRS and YFSETQ.

This rearrangement joins TRBV20-1 to TRBJ2-1, with D tentatively TRBD2 (6 bases). V was clipped by 3 bases and J by 4 bases, with 13 bases between them. Germline values: CDR1 DFQATT, CDR2 SNEGSKA (reference sequence). The CDR3 consists of 14 residues. This CDR3 reads CSASLLGGYNEQFF. In DNA, the CDR3 is TGCAGTGCTAGTTTGCTGGGGGGATACAATGAGCAGTTCTTC.

This clone was recorded a few times. The chain couples TRBV6-4 to TRBJ2-2; the D is unclear. Germline V gene data show CDR1 as MRHNA and CDR2 as SNTAGT. This CDR3 is built from 14 residues. Trimming removed 1 base from V and 4 bases from J, with 7 bases in between. The CDR3 region is CASSDFTFTGELFF. DNA for the CDR3: TGTGCCAGCAGTGACTTTACTTTCACCGGGGAGCTGTTTTTT.

This clone was counted many times. The chain has TRBV7-2 and TRBJ1-1, with TRBD1 matching over 9 bases. Per the germline V gene, CDR1 is SGHTA and CDR2 is FQGNSA. V shed 5 bases and J 5 bases; nucleotides not matched to a gene: 18. CDR3 size: 18 residues. CDR3 coding DNA: TGTGCCAGCAGCCTCCGGGCGACAGGGGGAGTAGGGAGAACTGAAGCTTTCTTT. Translation gives CASSLRATGGVGRTEAFF.

This clone was detected only once. V is TRBV7-2 and J is TRBJ1-2; possible D gene TRBD1, 5 bases. The germline gives CDR1 SGHTA, CDR2 FQGNSA. The V and J ends lost 5 bases and 6 bases respectively, with 13 bases between them. The CDR3 is made up of 13 amino acids. CDR3 bases: TGTGCCAGCAGCAAACAGACGGGGGATGGCTACACCTTC. Its protein product is CASSKQTGDGYTF.

The gene calls are TRBV10-2 and TRBJ1-1; 7 nucleotides agree with TRBD1. The CDR3 runs 13 residues. V was clipped by 8 bases and J by 5 bases; unmatched bases: 8. The V gene's germline CDR1 is WSHSY and CDR2 SAAADI. The CDR3 sequence is CASYFDRATEAFF. The CDR3 DNA sequence: TGCGCCAGCTATTTCGACAGGGCGACTGAAGCTTTCTTT.

V is TRBV25-1 and J is TRBJ2-3; 7 bases line up with TRBD2. The CDR3 has 14 amino acids. Unmatched junction bases numbered 6, after V lost 4 bases and J lost 5 bases. CDR1 is MGHDK and CDR2 is SYGVNS in the germline V gene. The CDR3 DNA reads as TGTGCCAGCAGTGGGTGGGGGGGAGGAGATACGCAGTATTTT. It specifies CASSGWGGGDTQYF.

The chain employs TRBV6-5 and TRBJ1-6; D not resolved. CDR1 and CDR2 (germline): MNHEY, SVGAGI. This CDR3 is 14 amino acids long. With 7 bases removed from V and 13 bases from J, the gap between germline ends came to 20 bases. Written as DNA, the CDR3 is TGTGCCAGCACCCCGGGGATAACCCGTTCGCCCCTCCACTTT. Its protein is CASTPGITRSPLHF.

This CDR3 reads CASSPGLAANTGELFF. CDR3 nucleotide sequence: TGTGCCAGCAGCCCCGGACTAGCGGCTAACACCGGGGAGCTGTTTTTT. The V call is TRBV9, the J call TRBJ2-2; 10 bases match TRBD2. J lost 2 bases, V lost 4 bases, and 5 bases had no gene match. CDR1 is SGDLS, CDR2 YYNGEE, per germline. The CDR3 loop spans 16 amino acids. Variable domain in full (rest from reference TRBV9 and TRBJ2-2): DSGVTQTPKHLITATGQRVTLRCSPRSGDLSVYWYQQSLDQGLQFLIQYYNGEERAKGNILERFSAQQFPDLHSELNLSSLELGDSALYFCASSPGLAANTGELFFGEGSRLTVL.

This chain uses TRBV19 with TRBJ1-1; possible D gene TRBD1, 5 bases. The CDR3 is 15 amino acids. Germline V lookup: CDR1 LNHDA, CDR2 SQIVND (reference sequence). V lost 3 bases and J lost 1, with 12 bases in between. For the CDR3, the DNA is TGTGCCAGTAGTATTGCCAGGGCGGCGAACACTGAAGCTTTCTTT. Translated, it gives CASSIARAANTEAFF.

The chain has TRBV10-1 and TRBJ1-1; D remains ambiguous. Trimming pared 6 bases from V and 3 bases from J, leaving 11 bases between. The CDR3 is 13 amino acids. Germline V gene lookup returns CDR1 WNHNN and CDR2 SYGVQD (reference sequence). In DNA, the CDR3 is TGCGCCAGCAGCGACCGGAGGGACACTGAAGCTTTCTTT. Translation gives CASSDRRDTEAFF.

The rearrangement joins TRBV4-2 to TRBJ2-1; D gene uncertain. Trimming took 1 base from V and 0 from J, leaving 13 bases between them. The CDR3 runs to 17 residues. The germline gives CDR1 LGHNA, CDR2 YNFKEQ. The CDR3 DNA reads TGTGCCAGCAGCCAAGTAACTACCCCGAGCTCCTACAATGAGCAGTTCTTC. Translated, it gives CASSQVTTPSSYNEQFF.

The chain uses TRBV10-3 and TRBJ1-5; D might be TRBD1 (5 bases). The CDR3 has 13 amino acids. Trimming pared 6 bases from V and 5 bases from J, leaving 11 bases between. Germline loops: CDR1 ENHRY, CDR2 SYGVKD. CDR3 bases: TGTGCCATCAGGCAGGGTTTGGATCAGCCCCAGCATTTT. The encoded protein is CAIRQGLDQPQHF.

The chain uses TRBV10-3 and TRBJ1-1; TRBD1 agrees at 10 bases. Looked up from germline, CDR1 is ENHRY and CDR2 is SYGVKD. The length of the CDR3 is 15 residues. V trimming: 3 bases; J trimming: 5 bases; junction bases outside the gene matches: 6. The CDR3 nucleotides are TGTGCCATCAGTGAATCCGGGACAGGGGTTACTGAAGCTTTCTTT. Its protein is CAISESGTGVTEAFF.

The chain joins TRBV6-5 to TRBJ1-1; D remains unclear. The CDR3 has 12 amino acids. With 4 bases removed from V and 5 bases from J, the gap between germline ends came to 8 bases. The V gene's germline CDR1 is MNHEY and CDR2 SVGAGI. The CDR3 loop reads CASSSPGTEAFF. DNA of the CDR3: TGTGCCAGCAGTTCTCCCGGGACTGAAGCTTTCTTT.

The genes are TRBV12-3 or TRBV12-4 and TRBJ1-6; no clear D. This CDR3 is 13 amino acids long. Deletions cut 1 base from V and 10 bases from J, with 8 bases between. The CDR3 coding sequence is TGTGCCAGCAGTTTAGTCCTAGGATCACCCCTCCACTTT. It encodes CASSLVLGSPLHF.

The chain employs TRBV18 and TRBJ1-2; possible D gene TRBD1, 6 bases. The CDR3 is made up of 13 amino acids. Trimming took off 0 bases at V and 8 bases at J, with 10 bases between the two ends. The germline V gene has CDR1 KGHSH and CDR2 LQKENI. The CDR3 region is CASSPPPGVGYTF. DNA for the CDR3: TGTGCCAGCTCACCACCGCCAGGGGTAGGCTACACCTTC.

This sequence joins TRBV30 and TRBJ1-3; 9 bases align to TRBD1. Germline V gene lookup returns CDR1 GTSNPN and CDR2 SVGIG (reference sequence). This CDR3 contains 17 residues. Losses at the gene ends were 0 bases for V and 3 bases for J; bases not matched to a gene: 9. The DNA for the CDR3 is TGTGCCTGGAGTGTACTGGACAGGGGTTCGGATGGAAACACCATATATTTT. This translates into CAWSVLDRGSDGNTIYF. Using reference TRBV30 and TRBJ1-3 for the parts outside the CDR3, the full variable domain is SQTIHQWPATLVQPVGSPLSLECTVEGTSNPNLYWYRQAAGRGLQLLFYSVGIGQISSEVPQNLSASRPQDRQFILSSKKLLLSDSGFYLCAWSVLDRGSDGNTIYFGEGSWLTVV.

The gene calls are TRBV6-6 and TRBJ2-7; 8 nucleotides align to TRBD2. CDR1 MNHNY and CDR2 SVGAGI come from the germline V gene (reference sequence). CDR3 length: 15 residues. V shed 7 bases, J shed 5 bases, and the junction held 13 bases outside the gene matches. CDR3 sequence (DNA): TGTGCCAGCATTAATACCCCGGGGGGGCCCGACGAGCAGTACTTC. This codes for CASINTPGGPDEQYF.

This clone occurred once. The V and J genes are TRBV27 and TRBJ1-5; TRBD1 agrees at 7 bases. V was pared by 5 bases and J by 5 bases, with 12 bases of the junction left unmatched. The CDR3 is 16 amino acids. The germline gives CDR1 MNHEY, CDR2 SMNVEV (reference sequence). The CDR3 bases are TGTGCCAGCAGTATGACTACAGGGGCAACCCATCAGCCCCAGCATTTT. Its protein product is CASSMTTGATHQPQHF.

The chain employs TRBV5-1 and TRBJ1-1; 11 nucleotides match TRBD1. J was trimmed by 4 bases and V by 3 bases; bases with no gene match: 5. Germline CDR1 is SGHRS and CDR2 is YFSETQ. This CDR3 has 15 residues. CDR3 region: CASSSRTGGGTEAFF. The CDR3 DNA reads as TGCGCCAGCAGCTCCAGGACAGGGGGCGGCACTGAAGCTTTCTTT.

This chain joins TRBV10-2 and TRBJ1-2; 7 bases are a match to TRBD1. Per the germline V gene, CDR1 is WSHSY and CDR2 is SAAADI. V lost 9 bases, J lost 1 base, and 8 bases stayed unmatched. This CDR3 has 14 residues. CDR3 protein: CASRPGQLNYGYTF. The CDR3 bases are TGCGCCAGTCGACCGGGACAGCTTAACTATGGCTACACCTTC.

This chain links TRBV2 with TRBJ2-7; D perhaps matches TRBD1 (6 bases). Trimming removed 6 bases from V and 2 bases from J, with 17 bases in between. This CDR3 contains 15 residues. The germline V gene encodes CDR1 SNHLY and CDR2 FYNNEI. As DNA, the CDR3 is TGTGCCAGCAGAGATTCGCCGGGACAAGCCTACGAGCAGTACTTC. Amino acids: CASRDSPGQAYEQYF.

V and J are TRBV5-4 and TRBJ1-1; TRBD1 might be the D (5 bases). Trimming cost V 4 bases and J 7 bases, with 17 bases left between them. Germline-derived CDR1 and CDR2 are SGHNT and YYREEE (reference sequence). The CDR3 is made up of 14 amino acids. In DNA, the CDR3 is TGTGCCAGCAGCCTTCCAGGGCGGGGTTATGAAGCTTTCTTT. As protein: CASSLPGRGYEAFF.

This chain uses TRBV5-1 with TRBJ2-1, with 10 bases that match TRBD1. V lost 0 bases to trimming and J lost 10 bases; unmatched junction nucleotides: 7. The CDR3 has 15 amino acids. CDR1 and CDR2 (germline): SGHRS, YFSETQ. CDR3 amino acids: CASSLEDRGRGEQFF. The CDR3 DNA reads TGCGCCAGCAGCTTGGAAGACAGGGGGCGCGGGGAGCAGTTCTTC.

This chain connects TRBV11-2 to TRBJ1-2; TRBD1 matches 7 bases. V gave up 6 bases and J gave up 7 bases; unmatched junction bases: 11. The CDR3 runs to 14 residues. Looked up from germline, CDR1 is SGHAT and CDR2 is FQNNGV. CDR3 sequence reads: CASSRNTGEAGYTF. The CDR3 DNA reads as TGTGCCAGCAGTCGAAACACAGGGGAGGCTGGCTACACCTTC.

This clone has more than one count but fewer than ten. The J gene is TRBJ2-2, the V gene TRBV5-1, with 13 bases that match TRBD2. Per the germline V gene, CDR1 is SGHRS and CDR2 is YFSETQ. V shed 4 bases, J shed 8 bases, and the junction held 11 bases outside the gene matches. There are 17 residues in the CDR3. The CDR3 sequence is CASSPAGLAGPGGELFF. The CDR3 DNA follows: TGCGCCAGCAGCCCGGCGGGACTAGCGGGGCCAGGGGGGGAGCTGTTTTTT.

The chain joins TRBV11-2 to TRBJ2-5; D possibly corresponds to TRBD2 (6 bases). Germline V CDR1 and CDR2: SGHAT, FQNNGV. The CDR3 sequence is 13 residues long. The V end was cut by 8 bases, the J end by 4 bases, with 14 bases between. The CDR3 coding sequence is TGTGCCAGCGGAGGTGGAGGGCCAGAGACCCAGTACTTC. Protein: CASGGGGPETQYF.

This rearrangement joins TRBV18 to TRBJ1-2; 7 bases align to TRBD1. Per germline, CDR1 KGHSH and CDR2 LQKENI. CDR3 length: 16 amino acids. The V gene end was trimmed by 2 bases and the J gene end by 1 base; junction bases not matched to a gene: 7. The CDR3 DNA follows: TGTGCCAGCTCACCAGAGGGGGCTGGATATAACTATGGCTACACCTTC. Its translation: CASSPEGAGYNYGYTF.